What follows are 17 T cell receptor beta chains derived from one specimen sequenced in a study of regulatory T cells in long-lasting Graves disease (dated by TCRdb to the early 2020s). The library was built by means of multiplex PCR. This sample was sequenced with an Illumina HiSeq 4000. iRepertoire HTBI primers and Arm-PCR amplification of CDR3 regions were used to construct TCR beta libraries. TCRdb reworked the public reads: Q25 trimming with fastp, MiXCR clone assembly, productive beta chains retained. A single entry per CDR3 protein holds the most common genes and DNA from its merged rows. This sample comprises almost 350,000 distinct CDR3 sequences, around 20% of them detected only once. The ten largest make up less than 30% of the sample. The time point label, read with the paper, signifies: persistent/refractory GD, antithyroid drugs over 5 years with positive TRAb. RNA was extracted from PBMCs in TRIzol for both TCR sequencing and RNA sequencing.

The sample consisted of peripheral blood mononuclear cells (PBMCs), taken when the disease was refractory, from a patient treated with antithyroid drugs. These receptors were collected from a female donor with Graves disease.

This clonotype has a handful of counts. Mismatch with germline at one junction end may stem from a read error. The rearrangement links TRBV6-2 or TRBV6-3 to TRBJ1-4; unclear D gene. The germline V gene encodes CDR1 MNHEY and CDR2 SVGEGT. This CDR3 region has 13 residues. The CDR3 loop reads CASRGPTSEKLFF. The CDR3, as DNA: TGTGCCAGCAGAGGACCAACTAGTGAAAAACTGTTTTTT.

This chain connects TRBV4-3 to TRBJ1-2; D is perhaps TRBD1 (5 bases). V lost 0 bases and J lost 4, with 12 bases in between. Germline values: CDR1 LGHNA, CDR2 YSLEER. The CDR3 has 15 amino acids. The CDR3 spells CASSQDGKGVYGYTF. The CDR3 DNA sequence: TGCGCCAGCAGCCAAGATGGCAAAGGGGTCTATGGCTACACCTTC.

The chain combines TRBV7-8 with TRBJ2-1; TRBD2 agrees at 8 bases. Trimming at V came to 5 bases and at J to 8 bases, leaving 8 bases not matched to a gene. The CDR3 extends over 14 amino acids. The germline V gene has CDR1 SGHVS and CDR2 FQNEAQ. The CDR3 loop reads CASSLPSGGYEQFF. DNA of the CDR3: TGTGCCAGCAGCCTCCCGAGCGGGGGCTATGAGCAGTTCTTC.

This sequence joins TRBV7-3 and TRBJ2-1; D remains ambiguous. This CDR3 spans 12 amino acids. V lost 2 bases and J lost 12, with 11 bases in between. Per germline, CDR1 SGHTA and CDR2 FQGTGA. CDR3 loop: CASSLDAGGQFF. CDR3 bases: TGTGCCAGCAGCTTAGACGCCGGCGGGCAGTTCTTC.

This clonotype occurred a few times. The chain employs TRBV5-1 and TRBJ2-7; 9 bases are a match to TRBD1. The V segment lost 3 bases and the J segment 3 bases; nucleotides outside the gene matches: 7. Germline V lookup: CDR1 SGHRS, CDR2 YFSETQ. The CDR3 loop spans 15 amino acids. CDR3 in amino acids: CASSSIGTGSYEQYF. DNA for the CDR3: TGCGCCAGCAGCTCTATCGGGACAGGGAGCTACGAGCAGTACTTC. Drawing the rest from reference TRBV5-1 and TRBJ2-7, the complete variable domain is KAGVTQTPRYLIKTRGQQVTLSCSPISGHRSVSWYQQTPGQGLQFLFEYFSETQRNKGNFPGRFSGRQFSNSRSEMNVSTLELGDSALYLCASSSIGTGSYEQYFGPGTRLTVT.

This clonotype was detected many times. The CDR3 DNA is TGTGCCAGCCGTATTGACAGGGACCTATATGGCTACACCTTC. It translates to CASRIDRDLYGYTF. This rearrangement joins TRBV2 to TRBJ1-2; 7 positions agree with TRBD1. The germline V gene encodes CDR1 SNHLY and CDR2 FYNNEI. Trimming cost V 8 bases and J 5 bases; bases outside gene matches: 11. This CDR3 is built from 14 residues.

The chain employs TRBV5-1 and TRBJ2-2; TRBD2 matches at 7 bases. This CDR3 is built from 15 residues. Trimming took 6 bases from V and 2 from J; bases not matched to a gene: 7. Germline V CDR1 and CDR2: SGHRS, YFSETQ. The CDR3 coding sequence is TGCGCCAGCAACGGGAGGACGGTTAACACCGGGGAGCTGTTTTTT. Translated: CASNGRTVNTGELFF.

This clonotype turned up a few times. The rearrangement links TRBV20-1 to TRBJ2-1; D is perhaps TRBD1 (6 bases). V lost 4 bases to trimming and J lost 0 bases, with 10 bases between them. The CDR3 is made up of 14 amino acids. Germline V gives CDR1 DFQATT, CDR2 SNEGSKA (reference sequence). CDR3 DNA: TGCAGTGCTACCAGGGGCCCCTCCTACAATGAGCAGTTCTTC. Protein: CSATRGPSYNEQFF.

Many counts were recorded for this clonotype. The rearrangement joins TRBV18 to TRBJ2-7; 10 nucleotides match TRBD1. V shed 3 bases and J 2 bases; nucleotides not matched to a gene: 4. CDR1 and CDR2 (germline): KGHSH, LQKENI. The CDR3 runs to 15 residues. CDR3 in DNA: TGTGCCAGCTCACCCGGGACAGGGGTTACCTACGAGCAGTACTTC. It codes for CASSPGTGVTYEQYF. Drawing the rest from reference TRBV18 and TRBJ2-7, the complete variable domain is NAGVMQNPRHLVRRRGQEARLRCSPMKGHSHVYWYRQLPEEGLKFMVYLQKENIIDESGMPKERFSAEFPKEGPSILRIQQVVRGDSAAYFCASSPGTGVTYEQYFGPGTRLTVT.

The chain has TRBV7-9 and TRBJ1-4; D is undetermined. Germline values: CDR1 SEHNR, CDR2 FQNEAQ (reference sequence). The CDR3 length is 14 residues. The germline V and J ends were trimmed by 4 bases and 10 bases, with 16 bases remaining between them. DNA for the CDR3: TGTGCCAGCAGCTCCGGGAGGCGGTTCAGAAAACTGTTTTTT. Residues: CASSSGRRFRKLFF.

Comment on this clonotype: This may be a read error: a much more frequent sequence differs by one nucleotide. The chain links TRBV28 to TRBJ1-2; D gene unclear. From germline, CDR1 is MDHEN and CDR2 SYDVKM. The CDR3 is made up of 14 amino acids. V gave up 8 bases and J gave up 4 bases, with 17 bases separating them. The CDR3 DNA reads TGTGCCAGCTGTCTACACCGGGCTCTCTATGGCTACACCTTC. It encodes CASCLHRALYGYTF.

CDR3 sequence: CASSGDSSGANVLTF. The CDR3 bases are TGTGCCAGCAGTGGGGACAGCTCTGGGGCCAACGTCCTGACTTTC. The V call is TRBV2, the J call TRBJ2-6; 7 nucleotides line up with TRBD1. The trim removed 4 bases at V and 0 bases at J, leaving 0 bases unmatched. The CDR3 runs to 15 residues. Germline V gene sequence: CDR1 SNHLY, CDR2 FYNNEI.

The sample holds many counts of this clonotype. The chain recombines TRBV12-3 or TRBV12-4 with TRBJ1-2; D uncertain. V was cut by 5 bases and J by 6 bases, with 10 bases left in between. This CDR3 region has 12 residues. The CDR3 spells CASSQIGDGYTF. The CDR3 DNA follows: TGTGCCAGCAGTCAGATCGGGGATGGCTACACCTTC.

In its sample, this clonotype was seen a few times. CDR3 region: CASSSFSTGDTEAFF. The CDR3 region has the DNA TGTGCCAGCAGCTCCTTCTCGACAGGGGACACTGAAGCTTTCTTT. The gene calls are TRBV7-6 and TRBJ1-1; 8 positions match TRBD1. The CDR3 spans 15 residues. Germline CDR1 SGHVS, CDR2 FNYEAQ. The ends lost 4 bases at V and 3 bases at J; junction bases unmatched: 7.

This clonotype was seen a few times. The gene calls are TRBV19 and TRBJ2-4, with a tentative D call TRBD2 (6 bases). Germline CDR1 is LNHDA and CDR2 is SQIVND (reference sequence). CDR3 length equals 14 residues. V lost 4 bases to trimming and J lost 7 bases, with 14 bases between them. CDR3: CASSTTLGGNIQYF. CDR3 in DNA: TGTGCCAGTAGTACAACTCTCGGAGGGAACATTCAGTACTTC.

The V gene is TRBV14, the J gene TRBJ1-6, with D uncertain. The V and J ends lost 4 bases and 9 bases respectively, with 19 bases between them. Germline CDR1 SGHDN, CDR2 FVKESK. CDR3 length equals 16 residues. CDR3 region: CASSRGRTGRVSPLHF. The CDR3 region has the DNA TGTGCCAGCAGCCGAGGACGGACGGGCCGGGTTTCACCCCTCCACTTT.

This chain uses TRBV5-4 with TRBJ1-6; possibly TRBD1 for D (6 bases). In germline, CDR1 is SGHNT, CDR2 YYREEE (reference sequence). Trimming shortened V by 5 bases and J by 3 bases, and 12 bases separated the two germline ends. The CDR3 runs to 15 residues. This CDR3 is CASRPTGNYNSPLHF. CDR3 in DNA: TGTGCCAGCAGACCGACAGGAAACTATAATTCACCCCTCCACTTT.